The rows below give T cell receptor beta chains drawn from one sample of a study of stem cell transplantation in POMP-related autoinflammatory disease. Repertoires were generated with immunoSEQ multiplex PCR, while TCRdb's copy carries only in-frame clones and drops some. The table includes roughly 28,000 clones, 80% to 85% detected once. Material: CD4+ T cells from PBMCs, obtained before stem cell transplantation. The origin of the receptors is a human donor with POMP-related autoinflammation and immune dysregulation (PRAID). The CDR3 runs from the conserved cysteine through the conserved F or W. D genes are given only for firm matches. The size of a clone is reported for some rows only, either as once, few or many, or as a class for expanded clones.

size,V,D,J,CDR3,DNA
-,TRBV30,-,TRBJ2-7,CAWSRETYEQYF,TGTGCCTGGAGTAGGGAGACCTACGAGCAGTACTTC
-,TRBV2,-,TRBJ2-1,CASSERAVEQFF,TGTGCCAGCAGTGAACGGGCCGTTGAGCAGTTCTTC
-,TRBV2,-,TRBJ1-4,CASVWRGEEKLFF,TGTGCCAGCGTGTGGCGGGGTGAGGAAAAACTGTTTTTT
-,TRBV12-5,TRBD1,TRBJ1-5,CASGLRSFRTGDYSNQPQHF,TGTGCTAGTGGTTTGCGTTCTTTTAGGACAGGGGATTATAGCAATCAGCCCCAGCATTTT
-,TRBV5-1,-,TRBJ1-3,CASSLAGGSAGNTIYF,TGCGCCAGCAGCTTGGCCGGGGGAAGTGCTGGAAACACCATATATTTT
-,TRBV28,-,TRBJ2-3,CASTRGKKDTQYF,TGTGCCAGCACTCGGGGCAAAAAGGATACGCAGTATTTT
-,TRBV28,-,TRBJ2-7,CASTPPLPTVYEQYF,TGTGCCAGCACCCCACCACTCCCAACGGTTTACGAGCAGTACTTC
-,TRBV4-2,TRBD2,TRBJ2-7,CASSQDHGPSGIYYEQYF,TGTGCCAGCAGCCAAGATCACGGTCCTAGCGGGATTTACTACGAGCAGTACTTC
-,TRBV2,-,TRBJ2-1,CASSRRGQERNEQFF,TGTGCCAGCAGTCGCCGGGGTCAAGAACGCAATGAGCAGTTCTTC
-,TRBV11-1,TRBD2,TRBJ2-1,CASSLGASGDNEQFF,TGTGCCAGCAGCTTAGGCGCTAGCGGGGACAATGAGCAGTTCTTC
-,TRBV30,-,TRBJ2-3,CAWSSPHTDTQYF,TGTGCCTGGAGTTCCCCCCACACAGATACGCAGTATTTT
-,TRBV21-1,-,TRBJ2-3,CASSFPRSWRGVSTDTQYF,TGTGCCAGCAGCTTCCCCCGTAGCTGGCGGGGGGTAAGCACAGATACGCAGTATTTT
-,TRBV7-9,-,TRBJ2-1,CASSQGLFLYNEQFF,TGTGCCAGCAGCCAAGGGTTATTCCTTTACAATGAGCAGTTCTTC
-,TRBV11-2,-,TRBJ2-2,CASSSTPPVGNTGELFF,TGTGCCAGCAGCTCAACTCCCCCGGTAGGGAACACCGGGGAGCTGTTTTTT
-,TRBV6-5,TRBD1,TRBJ1-3,CASSDRGNGNTIYF,TGTGCCAGCAGCGACAGGGGGAATGGAAACACCATATATTTT
once,TRBV9,-,TRBJ1-5,CASSVGGSNQPQHF,TGTGCCAGCAGCGTAGGAGGAAGCAATCAGCCCCAGCATTTT
-,TRBV10-3,TRBD1,TRBJ2-7,CAISPGQATSIYEQYF,TGTGCCATCAGCCCCGGACAGGCGACCTCCATCTACGAGCAGTACTTC
-,TRBV5-8,TRBD2,TRBJ2-1,CASSPRLAAIYNEQFF,TGTGCCAGCAGCCCTAGACTAGCGGCTATTTACAATGAGCAGTTCTTC
-,TRBV25-1,TRBD2,TRBJ2-1,CASSERFGLAGGREQFF,TGTGCCAGCAGTGAAAGGTTCGGGCTAGCGGGGGGGCGTGAGCAGTTCTTC
-,TRBV19,-,TRBJ1-5,CASNTPYSNQPQHF,TGTGCCAGTAACACACCGTATAGCAATCAGCCCCAGCATTTT
-,TRBV6-1,-,TRBJ1-3,CASRNRGNTIYF,TGTGCCAGCAGAAACAGGGGAAACACCATATATTTT
-,TRBV4-1,TRBD1,TRBJ2-2,CASSQSWVRTGDGELFF,TGCGCCAGCAGCCAAAGTTGGGTCAGGACAGGGGACGGGGAGCTGTTTTTT